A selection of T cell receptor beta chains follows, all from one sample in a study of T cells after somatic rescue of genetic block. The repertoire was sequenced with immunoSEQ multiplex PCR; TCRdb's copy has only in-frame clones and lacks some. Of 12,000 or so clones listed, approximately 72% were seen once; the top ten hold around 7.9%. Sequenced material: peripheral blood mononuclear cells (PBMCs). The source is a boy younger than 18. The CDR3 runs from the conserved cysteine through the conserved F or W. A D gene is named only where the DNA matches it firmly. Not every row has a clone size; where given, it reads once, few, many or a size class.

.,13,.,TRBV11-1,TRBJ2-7,TGTGCCAGCAGCTCGAACAGGGCCTACGAGCAGTACTTC,CASSSNRAYEQYF
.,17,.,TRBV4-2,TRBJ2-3,TGTGCCAGCAGCCACCCTGGTGCGGCAACCAACACAGATACGCAGTATTTT,CASSHPGAATNTDTQYF
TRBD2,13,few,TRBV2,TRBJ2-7,TGTGCCAGCAGCGCGGGGGGGCCCTACGAGCAGTACTTC,CASSAGGPYEQYF
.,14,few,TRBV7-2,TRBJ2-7,TGTGCCAGCAGCTCCAGACAGGCCACCTACGAGCAGTACTTC,CASSSRQATYEQYF
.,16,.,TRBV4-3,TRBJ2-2,TGCGCCAGCAGCGCTCGCACAGGGTACGACACCGGGGAGCTGTTTTTT,CASSARTGYDTGELFF
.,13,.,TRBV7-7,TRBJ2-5,TGTGCCAGCAGCCCGGACGGATCGAAGACCCAGTACTTC,CASSPDGSKTQYF
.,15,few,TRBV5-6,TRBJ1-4,TGTGCCAGCAGCTTGGTGGGGGACCTGGGGGAAAAACTGTTTTTT,CASSLVGDLGEKLFF
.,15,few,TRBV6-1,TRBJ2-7,TGTGCCAGCAGTGAGGAACCGGGATCTCGCTACGAGCAGTACTTC,CASSEEPGSRYEQYF
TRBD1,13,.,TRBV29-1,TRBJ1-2,TGCAGCGTCGCCAGGGGGCCTAGCTATGGCTACACCTTC,CSVARGPSYGYTF
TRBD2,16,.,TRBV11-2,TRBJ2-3,TGTGCCAGCAGCTTGGGGACTAGCGGCTTCACAGATACGCAGTATTTT,CASSLGTSGFTDTQYF
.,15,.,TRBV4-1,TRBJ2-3,TGCGCCAGCAGCCAATCAAGGGGCGGCACAGATACGCAGTATTTT,CASSQSRGGTDTQYF
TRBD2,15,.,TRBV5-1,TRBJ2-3,TGCGCCAGCAGCTTTCCTAGCGGGAGCACAGATACGCAGTATTTT,CASSFPSGSTDTQYF
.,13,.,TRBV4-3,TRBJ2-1,TGCGCCAGCAGCCAAGTTAATTACAATGAGCAGTTCTTC,CASSQVNYNEQFF
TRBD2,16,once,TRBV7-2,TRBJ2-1,TGTGCCAGCAGCCAGACGAGCGGGAGGGCCTACAATGAGCAGTTCTTC,CASSQTSGRAYNEQFF
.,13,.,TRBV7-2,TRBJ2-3,TGTGCCAGCAGCCCCCCTAGCACAGATACGCAGTATTTT,CASSPPSTDTQYF
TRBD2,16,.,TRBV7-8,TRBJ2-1,TGTGCCAGCAGCTTATCTCTAGCGGGGGTTTTGGGTGAGCAGTTCTTC,CASSLSLAGVLGEQFF
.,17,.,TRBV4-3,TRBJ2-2,TGCGCCAGCAGCCAAGACAGGGGTTGGGCGGGCACCGGGGAGCTGTTTTTT,CASSQDRGWAGTGELFF
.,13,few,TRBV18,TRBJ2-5,TGTGCCAGCTCACCAACTTTTCAAGAGACCCAGTACTTC,CASSPTFQETQYF
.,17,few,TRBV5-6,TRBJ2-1,TGTGCCAGCAGCTTGCCTCCTAGCGCGAGGATCACCAATGAGCAGTTCTTC,CASSLPPSARITNEQFF
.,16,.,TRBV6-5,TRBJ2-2,TGTGCCGGCAGTTACCGCCGGGACGGGAACACCGGGGAGCTGTTTTTT,CAGSYRRDGNTGELFF
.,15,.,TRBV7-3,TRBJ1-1,TGTGCCAGCAGCTTATTCGGGGGCGGGAACACTGAAGCTTTCTTT,CASSLFGGGNTEAFF
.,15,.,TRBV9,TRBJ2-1,TGTGCCAGCAGCGTAGGTCTTAGCAGCCCAAATGAGCAGTTCTTC,CASSVGLSSPNEQFF
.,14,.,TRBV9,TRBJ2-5,TGTGCCAGCAGCGTTCAGCCCGGCCAAGAGACCCAGTACTTC,CASSVQPGQETQYF
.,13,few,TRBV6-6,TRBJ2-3,TGTGCCAGCAGTTACTCGTACACAGATACGCAGTATTTT,CASSYSYTDTQYF
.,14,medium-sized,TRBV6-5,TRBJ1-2,TGTGCCAGCAGTTCCGCTGGGGGTCTATATGGCTACACCTTC,CASSSAGGLYGYTF
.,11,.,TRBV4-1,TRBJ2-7,TGCGCCAGCAGCCAAGGGAGCGAGCAGTACTTC,CASSQGSEQYF
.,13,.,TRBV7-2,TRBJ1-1,TGTGCCAGCAGCTTAAAGGTGAACACTGAAGCTTTCTTT,CASSLKVNTEAFF
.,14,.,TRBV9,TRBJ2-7,TGTGCCAGCAGCCCGGCGGAATGGGGAAAAGAGCAGTACTTC,CASSPAEWGKEQYF
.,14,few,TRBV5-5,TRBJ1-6,TGTGCCAGCAGTCCTGGACTTTATAATTCACCCCTCCACTTT,CASSPGLYNSPLHF
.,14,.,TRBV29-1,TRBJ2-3,TGCAGCGCTCTCCCAGGACTGGGACGGGATACGCAGTATTTT,CSALPGLGRDTQYF
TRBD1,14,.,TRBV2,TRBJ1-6,TGTGCCGCAAAGGACAGGGTTCCGAATTCACCCCTCCACTTT,CAAKDRVPNSPLHF
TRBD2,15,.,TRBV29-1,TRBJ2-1,TGCAGCGTTGCTGAACTAGCGGGTGAAGCACGGGAGCAGTTCTTC,CSVAELAGEAREQFF
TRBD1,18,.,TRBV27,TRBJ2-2,TGTGCCAGCAGTTTATCGAGTAGACAGGGGGCGCCCCACGGGGAGCTGTTTTTT,CASSLSSRQGAPHGELFF
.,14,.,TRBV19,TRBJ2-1,TGTGCCAGTAGTATAGCCACCCACTACAATGAGCAGTTCTTC,CASSIATHYNEQFF
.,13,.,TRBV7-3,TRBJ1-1,TGTGCCAGCAGCTTAGAGGCGAACACTGAAGCTTTCTTT,CASSLEANTEAFF
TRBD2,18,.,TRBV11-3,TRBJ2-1,TGTGCCAGCAGCTTAGGTCCTAGCGGGAGGGGCTCCTACAATGAGCAGTTCTTC,CASSLGPSGRGSYNEQFF
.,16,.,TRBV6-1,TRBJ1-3,TGTGCCAGCAGTGAAGTGGGGAGCAGGGCAGCAGACACCATATATTTT,CASSEVGSRAADTIYF
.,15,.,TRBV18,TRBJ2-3,TGTGCCAGCTCACCCTCTTCTCTAAGCACAGATACGCAGTATTTT,CASSPSSLSTDTQYF
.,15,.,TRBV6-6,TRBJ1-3,TGTGCCAGCAGTCCGGCCAGAGTGTTTGGAAACACCATATATTTT,CASSPARVFGNTIYF
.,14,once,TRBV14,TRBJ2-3,TGTGCCAGCAGCCACCGTTATCCCTGGGATACGCAGTATTTT,CASSHRYPWDTQYF
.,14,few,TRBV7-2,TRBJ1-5,TGTGCCAGCAGCTTAGCGCGGACAGATCAGCCCCAGCATTTT,CASSLARTDQPQHF
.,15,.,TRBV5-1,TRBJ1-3,TGCGCCAGCAGCTTGGGACAGAACCATGGAAACACCATATATTTT,CASSLGQNHGNTIYF
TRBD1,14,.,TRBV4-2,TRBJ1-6,TGTGCCAGCAGCCAAGGGACAGGTAATTCACCCCTCCACTTT,CASSQGTGNSPLHF
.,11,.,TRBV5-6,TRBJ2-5,TGTGCCAGCAACCGGGGGGAGACCCAGTACTTC,CASNRGETQYF